These 30 T cell receptor beta chains were all obtained from the same sample, sequenced in a study of beta chain features in type 1 diabetes. For these TCRs, the target antigens are not known. Overall study results and limits: TCRB CDR3s were moderately but significantly shorter in Type 1 diabetes patients in all four CD4+ subsets.

Expressed TCRB transcripts were sequenced, since all the RNA that had been isolated was reverse transcribed. Libraries were prepared by immunoSEQ multiplex PCR; TCRdb keeps only in-frame clonotypes and omits some of them. This sample has approximately 150,000 clones, with more than 10% found just once. Sequenced input: central memory CD4+ T cells from blood. These receptors were collected from a man younger than 30 with type 1 diabetes.

This clone was seen more than once but under ten times. The chain carries TRBV20-1 and TRBJ2-1, with D perhaps TRBD2 (5 bases). Germline V gene sequence: CDR1 DFQATT, CDR2 SNEGSKA (reference sequence). This CDR3 has 11 amino acids. Between the trimmed V and J ends, which lost 6 bases and 8 bases, there was a span of 11 bases. The CDR3 loop reads CSAPGFDEQFF. CDR3 nucleotide sequence: TGCAGTGCCCCGGGGTTCGATGAGCAGTTCTTC.

This clone was seen only a few times. The rearrangement links TRBV11-1 to TRBJ2-1; 9 positions match TRBD1. Germline lookup yields CDR1 SGHAT and CDR2 FQDESV (reference sequence). J gave up 4 bases and V 1 base, and 2 bases lay outside the gene matches. The CDR3 sequence is 15 residues long. The CDR3 DNA reads TGTGCCAGCAGCTTAGTGGGACAGGGTTACAATGAGCAGTTCTTC. As protein: CASSLVGQGYNEQFF.

The table lists this clone with a few counts. The gene calls are TRBV28 and TRBJ2-7; 7 bases agree with TRBD2. This CDR3 is 11 amino acids long. Per germline, CDR1 MDHEN and CDR2 SYDVKM. Losses at the gene ends were 6 bases for V and 6 bases for J; bases not matched to a gene: 2. CDR3 residues: CASRGGTEQYF. The CDR3 nucleotides are TGTGCCAGCAGGGGAGGGACCGAGCAGTACTTC.

This clone turned up a few times. The chain employs TRBV30 and TRBJ2-3; 9 bases are shared with TRBD2. CDR3 length: 16 amino acids. V gave up 1 base and J gave up 2 bases; unmatched junction bases: 7. Germline values: CDR1 GTSNPN, CDR2 SVGIG (reference sequence). As DNA, the CDR3 is TGTGCCTGGAGTGGCGCGGGGGGGATCCTCACAGATACGCAGTATTTT. Translated: CAWSGAGGILTDTQYF.

J is TRBJ2-7 and V is TRBV5-4, with 7 bases lining up with TRBD1. V dropped 0 bases and J dropped 2; count of bases not matched to a gene: 2. This CDR3 region has 14 residues. Germline V gives CDR1 SGHNT, CDR2 YYREEE (reference sequence). The CDR3 sequence is CASSLEGATYEQYF. In DNA form, the CDR3 reads TGTGCCAGCAGCTTGGAGGGGGCGACCTACGAGCAGTACTTC.

This clone has only a few counts. The chain uses TRBV7-2 and TRBJ2-4, with 10 positions matching TRBD1. The CDR3 is made up of 17 amino acids. CDR1 and CDR2 (germline): SGHTA, FQGNSA. The junction had 13 bases not matched to a gene; V was cut back by 5 bases and J by 6 bases. The CDR3: CASSTSGTGERGNIQYF. The DNA for the CDR3 is TGTGCCAGCAGCACCTCCGGGACAGGGGAGCGGGGAAACATTCAGTACTTC.

There are a few counts of this clone. The genes are TRBV14 and TRBJ2-1; 10 positions agree with TRBD2. CDR1 and CDR2 from the germline V gene are SGHDN and FVKESK. V was clipped by 4 bases and J by 9 bases; unmatched bases: 18. CDR3 length: 18 amino acids. CDR3 protein: CASSLSEGLAKRGGEQFF. In nucleotides, the CDR3 is TGTGCCAGCAGCCTCTCCGAGGGACTAGCGAAGAGGGGAGGTGAGCAGTTCTTC.

The sample holds a few counts of this clone. The chain carries TRBV6-5 and TRBJ2-1, with D uncertain. Germline CDR1 and CDR2: MNHEY and SVGAGI. CDR3 length equals 15 residues. Trimming took off 5 bases at V and 0 bases at J, with 11 bases between the two ends. The CDR3 reads CASSHGSTSYNEQFF. The CDR3 DNA reads as TGTGCCAGCAGTCATGGGTCGACCTCCTACAATGAGCAGTTCTTC.

The genes are TRBV5-4 and TRBJ1-1, with TRBD1 identical over 10 bases. The CDR3 is made up of 15 amino acids. The germline CDR1 and CDR2 sequences are SGHNT and YYREEE (reference sequence). With 5 bases clipped from V and 6 bases from J, the junction kept 10 bases outside the gene matches. CDR3 nucleotide sequence: TGTGCCAGCAGGGCGGGACAGGGGTCGGCGGCTGAAGCTTTCTTT. It specifies CASRAGQGSAAEAFF.

This clone was found many times. At the DNA level, this CDR3 is encoded by other sequences in the same sample as well. The chain carries TRBV29-1 and TRBJ2-3; 7 bases align to TRBD2. Germline V gives CDR1 SQVTM, CDR2 ANQGSEA. There are 15 residues in the CDR3. Trimming at V came to 6 bases and at J to 1 base, leaving 10 bases not matched to a gene. The CDR3 nucleotides are TGCAGCGTCTCCCACGGGGGGACTCGCACAGATACGCAGTATTTT. Protein product: CSVSHGGTRTDTQYF.

The chain joins TRBV5-1 to TRBJ2-7; 8 nucleotides line up with TRBD1. CDR1 and CDR2 from the germline V gene are SGHRS and YFSETQ. This CDR3 comprises 13 residues. The junction had 4 bases not matched to a gene; V was cut back by 5 bases and J by 3 bases. CDR3 region: CASRGTGSYEQYF. CDR3 nucleotides: TGCGCCAGCAGAGGGACAGGTAGCTACGAGCAGTACTTC.

The chain has TRBV19 and TRBJ1-2, with a possible D match to TRBD1 (5 bases). In germline, CDR1 is LNHDA, CDR2 SQIVND (reference sequence). The CDR3 contains 14 residues. Deletions cut 11 bases from V and 7 bases from J, with 23 bases between. DNA of the CDR3: TGTGCCTCCCTATCGGGGCAGCGAAGCCTTGGCTACACCTTC. It yields the protein CASLSGQRSLGYTF.

This clone turned up a few times. V gene TRBV7-2 combines with J gene TRBJ2-6, with D possibly called TRBD1 or TRBD2 (5 bases each). Per germline, CDR1 SGHTA and CDR2 FQGNSA. The CDR3 spans 16 residues. V shed 0 bases and J shed 0 bases, with 6 bases lying between them. The CDR3 DNA follows: TGTGCCAGCAGCTTAGCGGGGGTCTCTGGGGCCAACGTCCTGACTTTC. It translates to CASSLAGVSGANVLTF.

The chain employs TRBV7-2 and TRBJ2-7; D possibly corresponds to TRBD2 (6 bases). Trimming cost V 2 bases and J 6 bases, with 8 bases left between them. CDR1 and CDR2 from the germline V gene are SGHTA and FQGNSA. This CDR3 has 12 amino acids. CDR3 residues: CASSLYGGEQYF. CDR3 DNA sequence: TGTGCCAGCAGCTTATACGGGGGCGAGCAGTACTTC.

Worth noting for this clone: The identical CDR3 is also encoded by other nucleotide sequences in the sample. The gene calls are TRBV5-4 and TRBJ1-2, with D possibly being TRBD1 (5 bases). The V gene lost 0 bases and the J gene lost 5 bases, with 8 bases spanning the gap. The CDR3 is made up of 13 amino acids. CDR1 and CDR2 (germline): SGHNT, YYREEE (reference sequence). CDR3 region: CASSLEGFYGYTF. The DNA for the CDR3 is TGTGCCAGCAGCTTGGAGGGGTTTTATGGCTACACCTTC. Supplemented by reference TRBV5-4 and TRBJ1-2, the full variable domain reads ETGVTQSPTHLIKTRGQQVTLRCSSQSGHNTVSWYQQALGQGPQFIFQYYREEENGRGNFPPRFSGLQFPNYSSELNVNALELDDSALYLCASSLEGFYGYTFGSGTRLTVV.

The chain joins TRBV27 to TRBJ1-4; perhaps TRBD1 as D (6 bases). The CDR3 consists of 13 residues. Trimming cost V 0 bases and J 8 bases, with 7 bases left between them. CDR1 is MNHEY and CDR2 is SMNVEV in the germline V gene (reference sequence). In nucleotides, the CDR3 is TGTGCCAGCAGTTTATCGGGGGGCGAAAAACTGTTTTTT. This gives the protein CASSLSGGEKLFF.

CDR3 DNA sequence: TGCGCCAGCAGTGCGGCCTATGGGGAGACCCAGTACTTC. Residues: CASSAAYGETQYF. The V gene is TRBV10-1, the J gene TRBJ2-5; D gene unclear. Germline CDR1 WNHNN, CDR2 SYGVQD (reference sequence). The CDR3 sequence is 13 residues long. V dropped 4 bases and J dropped 5 bases, with 11 bases sitting between them.

The sample holds a few counts of this clone. The CDR3 nucleotides read TGTGCCAGCAGCTTAGGGGGGATAGCGGAAGAGACCCAGTACTTC. This encodes CASSLGGIAEETQYF. The gene calls are TRBV7-7 and TRBJ2-5; tentative D call: TRBD2 (6 bases). Germline V gene sequence: CDR1 SSHAT, CDR2 FNYEAQ (reference sequence). With 1 base removed from V and 3 bases from J, the gap between germline ends came to 12 bases. The CDR3 covers 15 residues.

This clone has just a few counts. V gene TRBV7-6 combines with J gene TRBJ1-4, with D hard to call. The V and J ends lost 1 base and 4 bases respectively, with 10 bases between them. The CDR3 has 15 residues. CDR1 SGHVS and CDR2 FNYEAQ come from the germline V gene. Written as DNA, the CDR3 is TGTGCCAGCAGCTTAGGACCGCCCTTTAATGAAAAACTGTTTTTT. This encodes CASSLGPPFNEKLFF.

This clone was counted ten times or more. The chain uses TRBV30 and TRBJ1-2; TRBD1 matches 8 bases. The CDR3 has 13 residues. V gave up 3 bases and J gave up 5 bases; unmatched junction bases: 5. Germline CDR1 GTSNPN, CDR2 SVGIG (reference sequence). CDR3 nucleotide sequence: TGTGCCTGGAGGGGGGACAGGTCGTATGGCTACACCTTC. It specifies CAWRGDRSYGYTF.

The rearrangement uses TRBV2 and TRBJ1-2; D not resolved. This CDR3 spans 14 amino acids. The V and J ends lost 4 bases and 5 bases respectively, with 14 bases between them. In germline, CDR1 is SNHLY, CDR2 FYNNEI. This chain's CDR3 is CASSAGVPTYGYTF. As DNA, the CDR3 is TGTGCCAGCAGTGCGGGCGTACCGACATATGGCTACACCTTC.

This clone was seen ten or more times. This rearrangement joins TRBV7-2 to TRBJ1-5, with D unclear. Germline CDR1 and CDR2: SGHTA and FQGNSA. Trimming cost V 5 bases and J 6 bases, with 11 bases left between them. The CDR3 is 13 amino acids. CDR3 sequence: CASSPHRRQPQHF. The CDR3, as DNA: TGTGCCAGCAGCCCACACCGCCGTCAGCCCCAGCATTTT.

This clone was seen a handful of times. The chain uses TRBV29-1 and TRBJ2-3, with D possibly TRBD2 on 7 matching bases. This CDR3 has 13 residues. Germline V lookup: CDR1 SQVTM, CDR2 ANQGSEA. V was cut by 6 bases and J by 3 bases, with 13 bases left in between. CDR3 in amino acids: CSVTGGWTDTQYF. The DNA of the CDR3 is TGCAGCGTGACGGGGGGCTGGACAGATACGCAGTATTTT.

At least ten counts were recorded for this clone. The CDR3 sequence: CASSSGHQQETQYF. For the CDR3, the DNA is TGTGCCAGCAGCTCGGGCCACCAACAAGAGACCCAGTACTTC. The chain uses TRBV7-2 and TRBJ2-5; D is unclear. Germline CDR1 is SGHTA and CDR2 is FQGNSA. V lost 4 bases and J lost 2, with 11 bases in between. The CDR3 runs to 14 residues. Complete variable domain (other parts from reference TRBV7-2 and TRBJ2-5): GAGVSQSPSNKVTEKGKDVELRCDPISGHTALYWYRQSLGQGLEFLIYFQGNSAPDKSGLPSDRFSAERTGGSVSTLTIQRTQQEDSAVYLCASSSGHQQETQYFGPGTRLLVL.

The chain carries TRBV29-1 and TRBJ2-4; possibly TRBD1 for D (5 bases). Germline loops: CDR1 SQVTM, CDR2 ANQGSEA. The CDR3 length is 14 residues. The V and J ends lost 0 bases and 3 bases respectively, with 9 bases between them. The CDR3 coding sequence is TGCAGCGTTGAAGATCCCCAGGGCAAAAACATTCAGTACTTC. It yields the protein CSVEDPQGKNIQYF.

This clone appeared a few times. The genes are TRBV6-1 and TRBJ2-1; D is unclear. V lost 4 bases, J lost 6 bases, and 13 bases lay in between. The CDR3 has 14 residues. Germline V lookup: CDR1 MNHNS, CDR2 SASEGT. The CDR3 sequence: CASSAAGASNEQFF. The CDR3 DNA sequence: TGTGCCAGCAGTGCGGCAGGTGCGAGCAATGAGCAGTTCTTC.

V gene TRBV30 combines with J gene TRBJ1-5; D gene ambiguous. V gave up 2 bases and J gave up 5 bases, with 10 bases separating them. The CDR3 runs to 13 residues. Germline V gives CDR1 GTSNPN, CDR2 SVGIG (reference sequence). As DNA, the CDR3 is TGTGCCTGGAGTCCATCAGGAGATCAGCCCCAGCATTTT. Amino acid sequence: CAWSPSGDQPQHF.

The chain has TRBV5-6 and TRBJ2-7, with D perhaps being TRBD1 or TRBD2 (6 bases each). The CDR3 consists of 15 residues. Germline V lookup: CDR1 SGHDT, CDR2 YYEEEE. V was shortened by 5 bases and J by 3 bases, with 18 bases between the two germline ends. The CDR3 DNA sequence: TGTGCCAGCAGTTGGGGACTCCCACAGGGCTACGAGCAGTACTTC. It encodes CASSWGLPQGYEQYF.

The chain couples TRBV28 to TRBJ2-2, with 7 positions matching TRBD1. The V gene's germline CDR1 is MDHEN and CDR2 SYDVKM. V gave up 7 bases and J gave up 4 bases; unmatched junction bases: 9. The CDR3 sequence is 15 residues long. The CDR3 is CASTPGQRSTGELFF. The CDR3 nucleotides read TGTGCCAGCACTCCGGGACAGAGGAGCACCGGGGAGCTGTTTTTT.

This chain links TRBV20-1 with TRBJ2-1, with a tentative D call TRBD2 (5 bases). Germline V CDR1 and CDR2: DFQATT, SNEGSKA (reference sequence). This CDR3 comprises 11 residues. Trimming took off 6 bases at V and 10 bases at J, with 13 bases between the two ends. In nucleotides, the CDR3 is TGCAGTGCAATTCGAAGGGAGGAGCAGTTCTTC. This codes for CSAIRREEQFF.